The 17 T cell receptor beta chains in this list originate from one sample, sequenced in a study of OX40 agonist ivuxolimab in advanced cancers. Profiled with immunoSEQ multiplex PCR; TCRdb holds only in-frame clones, not every one. The table records about 41,000 clones, about 72% of them present only once. This material consisted of CD4+ or CD8+ T cells sorted from blood, taken in a trial of the OX40 agonist ivuxolimab. The source of these receptors is an adult with an advanced solid tumor such as melanoma, head and neck, liver or kidney cancer.

This rearrangement joins TRBV5-5 to TRBJ2-3; 13 bases are a match to TRBD2. This CDR3 comprises 18 residues. J gave up 8 bases and V 4 bases, and 16 bases lay outside the gene matches. CDR1 SGHKS and CDR2 YYEKEE come from the germline V gene (reference sequence). For the CDR3, the DNA is TGTGCCAGCAGCACCGGGACTAGCGGGGCGGGATCCATCTTTACGCAGTATTTT. The encoded protein is CASSTGTSGAGSIFTQYF.

The chain recombines TRBV18 with TRBJ2-1, with D maybe TRBD1 (5 bases). This CDR3 comprises 16 residues. CDR1 and CDR2 (germline): KGHSH, LQKENI. Deletions cut 2 bases from V and 1 base from J, with 12 bases between. The chain's CDR3 is CASSPASGLSYNEQFF. CDR3 nucleotide sequence: TGTGCCAGCTCACCAGCATCAGGGCTGTCCTACAATGAGCAGTTCTTC.

The chain carries TRBV19 and TRBJ1-5; D gene unclear. Deletions cut 4 bases from V and 3 bases from J, with 7 bases between. This CDR3 spans 13 amino acids. The germline V gene has CDR1 LNHDA and CDR2 SQIVND (reference sequence). The CDR3 loop reads CASSTEVNQPQHF. The CDR3 bases are TGTGCCAGTAGTACTGAAGTCAATCAGCCCCAGCATTTT.

V usage is TRBV19 and J usage is TRBJ1-1; the D gene is possibly TRBD1 (5 bases). The CDR3 is 14 residues long. The V end lost 5 bases, the J end lost 4 bases, and 14 bases lay between the germline ends. CDR1 and CDR2 (germline): LNHDA, SQIVND (reference sequence). The CDR3 DNA reads as TGTGCCAGTAGTCCCCCCGGGGGGGGCACTGAAGCTTTCTTT. This codes for CASSPPGGGTEAFF.

The chain recombines TRBV5-8 with TRBJ2-6, with a weak D call TRBD1 (5 bases). This CDR3 region has 19 residues. Trimming took 4 bases from V and 1 from J, leaving 21 bases between them. Germline V gene data show CDR1 as SGHTS and CDR2 as YDEGEE. This chain's CDR3 is CASSRPDSVFLSGANVLTF. CDR3 bases: TGTGCCAGCAGCCGCCCAGACAGCGTGTTTTTGTCTGGGGCCAACGTCCTGACTTTC.

This chain connects TRBV9 to TRBJ2-3, with TRBD2 identical over 7 bases. The V gene's germline CDR1 is SGDLS and CDR2 YYNGEE. Germline trimming cut 4 bases from V and 6 bases from J; bases unmatched to any gene: 11. The length of the CDR3 is 15 residues. The CDR3 reads CASSPPEGRDDTQYF. The CDR3 nucleotides read TGTGCCAGCAGCCCCCCGGAGGGGAGGGACGATACGCAGTATTTT. The entire variable domain, with the rest obtained from reference TRBV9 and TRBJ2-3, is as follows: DSGVTQTPKHLITATGQRVTLRCSPRSGDLSVYWYQQSLDQGLQFLIQYYNGEERAKGNILERFSAQQFPDLHSELNLSSLELGDSALYFCASSPPEGRDDTQYFGPGTRLTVL.

The rearrangement uses TRBV7-8 and TRBJ2-1; 11 nucleotides align to TRBD2. J lost 7 bases, V lost 5 bases, and 10 bases had no gene match. The CDR3 is made up of 16 amino acids. Germline assignment: CDR1 SGHVS and CDR2 FQNEAQ. The CDR3 bases are TGTGCCAGCAGCCCGTACCCGGCTAGCGGGGGGAATGAGCAGTTCTTC. It yields the protein CASSPYPASGGNEQFF.

This chain joins TRBV7-2 and TRBJ2-1; tentatively, D is TRBD1 or TRBD2 (5 bases each). With 5 bases removed from V and 6 bases from J, the gap between germline ends came to 17 bases. This CDR3 contains 15 residues. Germline V CDR1 and CDR2: SGHTA, FQGNSA. CDR3 in amino acids: CASSQGPQRGNEQFF. The CDR3 DNA reads as TGTGCCAGCAGCCAGGGACCCCAGCGAGGCAATGAGCAGTTCTTC.

The chain links TRBV28 to TRBJ1-5; D unresolved. CDR3 length: 15 amino acids. V lost 5 bases to trimming and J lost 9 bases, with 20 bases between them. The V gene's germline CDR1 is MDHEN and CDR2 SYDVKM. CDR3 DNA: TGTGCCAGCAGTACCCAGTGGGGATGGGATCGGCCCCAGCATTTT. It yields the protein CASSTQWGWDRPQHF.

This clone was seen once. The CDR3 DNA follows: TGTGCCATCATCCGGGGCACTGAAGCTTTCTTT. Translation gives CAIIRGTEAFF. J is TRBJ1-1 and V is TRBV10-3, with no clear D. V lost 7 bases and J lost 4, with 7 bases in between. CDR1 and CDR2 from the germline V gene are ENHRY and SYGVKD. The CDR3 covers 11 residues.

V and J are TRBV10-3 and TRBJ2-5; 10 nucleotides line up with TRBD2. Germline V gene data show CDR1 as ENHRY and CDR2 as SYGVKD. This CDR3 comprises 16 residues. V was clipped by 4 bases and J by 5 bases; unmatched bases: 10. Here the CDR3 DNA reads TGTGCCATCAGTGCTTCGGCTAGCGGGGGAGGTGAGACCCAGTACTTC. Translated: CAISASASGGGETQYF.

The chain uses TRBV2 and TRBJ1-5; 7 bases are a match to TRBD1. The CDR3 has 15 residues. J was trimmed by 0 bases and V by 5 bases; bases with no gene match: 4. Germline assignment: CDR1 SNHLY and CDR2 FYNNEI. CDR3: CASSRQGLSNQPQHF. The CDR3 DNA sequence: TGTGCCAGCAGTCGACAGGGCCTTAGCAATCAGCCCCAGCATTTT.

The DNA for the CDR3 is TGTGCCACCCGTCAGCGGGTAACCAAAAACATTCAGTACTTC. Protein sequence: CATRQRVTKNIQYF. V usage is TRBV2 and J usage is TRBJ2-4; tentative D call: TRBD2 (6 bases). The CDR3 loop spans 14 amino acids. With 10 bases removed from V and 2 bases from J, the gap between germline ends came to 15 bases. Germline CDR1 and CDR2: SNHLY and FYNNEI.

The rearrangement links TRBV18 to TRBJ2-1; TRBD2 is a possible D gene (6 bases). Germline-derived CDR1 and CDR2 are KGHSH and LQKENI. The ends were cut back, 6 bases at V and 12 bases at J, with 12 bases in the middle. The CDR3 covers 11 residues. CDR3 sequence: CASSPGDRQFF. CDR3 coding DNA: TGTGCCAGCTCCCCGGGGGATCGGCAGTTCTTC.

The V call is TRBV11-1, the J call TRBJ2-1, with 8 bases matching TRBD2. Germline values: CDR1 SGHAT, CDR2 FQDESV (reference sequence). This CDR3 is 15 amino acids long. J was trimmed by 7 bases and V by 3 bases; bases with no gene match: 8. CDR3 coding DNA: TGTGCCAGCAGCTTCTGGAGCGGGGGAGGGAATGAGCAGTTCTTC. It is translated as CASSFWSGGGNEQFF.

V and J are TRBV15 and TRBJ1-2; D gene uncertain. The V end lost 0 bases, the J end lost 7 bases, and 6 bases lay between the germline ends. This CDR3 is built from 12 residues. Per germline, CDR1 LNHNV and CDR2 YYDKDF (reference sequence). The CDR3 sequence is CATSRDHSGYTF. CDR3 sequence (DNA): TGTGCCACCAGCAGAGATCATTCTGGCTACACCTTC.

The chain uses TRBV6-6 and TRBJ2-4; D may correspond to TRBD1 or TRBD2 (5 bases each). The ends were cut back, 8 bases at V and 0 bases at J, with 11 bases in the middle. The germline gives CDR1 MNHNY, CDR2 SVGAGI (reference sequence). This CDR3 is built from 14 residues. CDR3: CASEGSLAKNIQYF. CDR3 DNA sequence: TGTGCCAGCGAGGGGAGTCTAGCCAAAAACATTCAGTACTTC.